This T cell receptor beta chain was sequenced during a study of Graves' ophthalmopathy and Graves' hyperthyroidism. Study-wide points: Predictions made by the model for ophthalmopathy progression reached 65% to 71% sensitivity and less than 80% specificity.

This clonotype was counted at least ten times. Its matching antigen is unknown. The TCR beta CDR3 regions underwent amplification from RNA transcripts. Following a first-round RT-PCR that used HTBI primers, a second-round multiplex PCR was carried out. TCRdb called the multiplex PCR reads again in MiXCR, with one record for every CDR3 protein. Here the sample spans a few hundred thousand distinct CDR3 sequences, 15% to 20% being singletons. Sequenced: peripheral blood. The TCR originated in a young woman with Graves' ophthalmopathy.

The CDR3 DNA is TGTGCCACCAGCATGGAGCCGGGAGGTTCACCCCTCCACTTT. Its protein is CATSMEPGGSPLHF. J is TRBJ1-6 and V is TRBV15; D uncertain. In germline, CDR1 is LNHNV, CDR2 YYDKDF (reference sequence). The CDR3 loop spans 14 amino acids. V was clipped by 4 bases and J by 9 bases, with 13 bases between them.